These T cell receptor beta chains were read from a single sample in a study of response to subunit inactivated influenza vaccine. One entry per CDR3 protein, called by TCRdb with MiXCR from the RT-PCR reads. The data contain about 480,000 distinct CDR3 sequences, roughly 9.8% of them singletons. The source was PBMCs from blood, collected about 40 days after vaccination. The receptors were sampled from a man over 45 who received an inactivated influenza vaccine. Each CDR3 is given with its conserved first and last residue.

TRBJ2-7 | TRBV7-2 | CASSPTSESLYEQYF
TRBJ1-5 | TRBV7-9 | CASSHQGVNQPQHF
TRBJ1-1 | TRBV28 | CASRQTGGIEAFF
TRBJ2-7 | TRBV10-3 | CAISEGVGLAGAEQYF
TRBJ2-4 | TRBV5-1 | CASSAPEIGKNIQYF
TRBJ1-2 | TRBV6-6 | CASSYGSSGYTF
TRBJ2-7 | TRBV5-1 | CASSSSGQGYEQYF
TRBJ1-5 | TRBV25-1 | CASSESSSNQPQHF
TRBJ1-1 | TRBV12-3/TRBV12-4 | CASSFRPGGTEAFF
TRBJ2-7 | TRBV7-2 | CASSQNPLGYEQYF
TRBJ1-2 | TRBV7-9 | CASSAGSGHPSYYGYTF
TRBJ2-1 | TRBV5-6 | CASSSLLAMYEQFF
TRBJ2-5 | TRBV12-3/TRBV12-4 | CASSWASQETQYF
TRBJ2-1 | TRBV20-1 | CSAIRTSGSSYNEQFF
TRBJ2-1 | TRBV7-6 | CASSLARPSNEQFF
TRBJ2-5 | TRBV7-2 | CASSLERDPFETQYF
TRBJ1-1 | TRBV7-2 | CASSKGQGYTEAFF
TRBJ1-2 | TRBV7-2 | CASSRGRNYGYTF